This TCR beta chain appears in the sequencing data of a study of CD8+ T cells in alopecia areata. The V gene's germline CDR1 is MNHEY and CDR2 SMNVEV (reference sequence). The CDR3 has 12 residues. Trimming took off 7 bases at V and 8 bases at J, with 11 bases between the two ends. Sequencing relied on a cDNA template that was reverse transcribed from extracted RNA. Sequencing used immunoSEQ multiplex PCR; TCRdb keeps in-frame clones, though not all of them. The sample records roughly 150,000 clones, 87% being singletons. This material consisted of CD8+ T cells sorted from blood, taken at week 0. The gene calls are TRBV27 and TRBJ2-2; no firm D call. The receptor was derived from a human donor with alopecia areata. CDR3 protein: CASTLGWGELFF. Written as DNA, the CDR3 is TGTGCCAGCACCCTAGGGTGGGGGGAGCTGTTTTTT.